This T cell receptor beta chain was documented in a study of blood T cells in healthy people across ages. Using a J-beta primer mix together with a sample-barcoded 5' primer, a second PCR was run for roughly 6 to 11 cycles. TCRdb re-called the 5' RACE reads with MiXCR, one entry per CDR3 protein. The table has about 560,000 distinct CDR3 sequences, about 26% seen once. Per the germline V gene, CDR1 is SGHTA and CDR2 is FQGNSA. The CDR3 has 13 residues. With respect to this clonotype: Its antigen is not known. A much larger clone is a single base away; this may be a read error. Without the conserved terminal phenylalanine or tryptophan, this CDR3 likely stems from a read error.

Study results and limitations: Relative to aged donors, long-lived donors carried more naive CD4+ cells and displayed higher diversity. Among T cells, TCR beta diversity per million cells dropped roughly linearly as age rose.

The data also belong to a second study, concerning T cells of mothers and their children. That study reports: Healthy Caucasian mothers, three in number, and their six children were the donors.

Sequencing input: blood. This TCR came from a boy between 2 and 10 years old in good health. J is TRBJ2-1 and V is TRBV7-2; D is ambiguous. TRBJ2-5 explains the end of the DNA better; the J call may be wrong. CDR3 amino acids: CASSLDPLETQYS. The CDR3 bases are TGTGCCAGCAGCTTAGATCCCCTAGAGACCCAGTACTCC.